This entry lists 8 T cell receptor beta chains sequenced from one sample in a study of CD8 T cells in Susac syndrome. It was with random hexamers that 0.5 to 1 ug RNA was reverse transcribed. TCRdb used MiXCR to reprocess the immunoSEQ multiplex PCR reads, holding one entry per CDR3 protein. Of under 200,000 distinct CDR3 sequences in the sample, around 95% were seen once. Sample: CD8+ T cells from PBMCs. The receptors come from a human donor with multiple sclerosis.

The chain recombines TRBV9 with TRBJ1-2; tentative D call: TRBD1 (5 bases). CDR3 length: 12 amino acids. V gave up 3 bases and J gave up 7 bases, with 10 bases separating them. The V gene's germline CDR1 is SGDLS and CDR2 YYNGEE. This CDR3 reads CASSDGGSGYTF. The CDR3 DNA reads TGTGCCAGCAGCGATGGGGGGTCTGGCTACACCTTC.

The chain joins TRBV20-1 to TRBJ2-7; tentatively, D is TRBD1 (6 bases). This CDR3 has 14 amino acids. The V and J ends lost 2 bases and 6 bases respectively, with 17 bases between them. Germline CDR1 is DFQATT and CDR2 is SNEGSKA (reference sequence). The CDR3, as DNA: TGCAGTGCTAGACCTACTTACAGGGATGGCGAGCAGTACTTC. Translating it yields CSARPTYRDGEQYF.

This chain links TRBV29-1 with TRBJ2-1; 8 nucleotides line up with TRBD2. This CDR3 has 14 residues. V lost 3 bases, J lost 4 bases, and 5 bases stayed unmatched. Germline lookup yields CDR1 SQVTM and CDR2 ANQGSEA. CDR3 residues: CSVEASGLYNEQFF. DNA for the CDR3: TGCAGCGTTGAGGCTAGCGGGCTTTACAATGAGCAGTTCTTC.

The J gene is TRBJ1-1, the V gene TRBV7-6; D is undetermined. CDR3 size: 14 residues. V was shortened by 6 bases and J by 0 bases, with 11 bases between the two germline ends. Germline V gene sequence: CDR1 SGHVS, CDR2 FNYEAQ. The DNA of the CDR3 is TGTGCCAGCAGTAAGACTGTCATGAACACTGAAGCTTTCTTT. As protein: CASSKTVMNTEAFF.

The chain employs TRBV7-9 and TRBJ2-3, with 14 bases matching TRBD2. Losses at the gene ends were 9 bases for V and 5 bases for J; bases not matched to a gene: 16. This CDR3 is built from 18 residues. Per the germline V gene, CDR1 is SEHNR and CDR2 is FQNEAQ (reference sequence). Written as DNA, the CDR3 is TGTGCCAGTCGAAAACCCCCCGGGACTAGCGGGAGTCAAGATACGCAGTATTTT. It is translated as CASRKPPGTSGSQDTQYF.

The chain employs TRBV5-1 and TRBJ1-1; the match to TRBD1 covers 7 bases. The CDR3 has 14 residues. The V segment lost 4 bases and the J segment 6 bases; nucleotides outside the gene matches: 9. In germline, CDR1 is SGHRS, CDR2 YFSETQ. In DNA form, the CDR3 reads TGCGCCAGCAGCCCCCGGGACAGACTACCTGAAGCTTTCTTT. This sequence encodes CASSPRDRLPEAFF.

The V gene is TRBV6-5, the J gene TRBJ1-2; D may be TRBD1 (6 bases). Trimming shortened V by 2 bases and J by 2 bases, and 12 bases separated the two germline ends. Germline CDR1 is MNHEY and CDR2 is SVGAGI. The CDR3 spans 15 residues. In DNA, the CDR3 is TGTGCCAGCAGTTACCCGTTGGGGGCAAACTATGGCTACACCTTC. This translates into CASSYPLGANYGYTF.

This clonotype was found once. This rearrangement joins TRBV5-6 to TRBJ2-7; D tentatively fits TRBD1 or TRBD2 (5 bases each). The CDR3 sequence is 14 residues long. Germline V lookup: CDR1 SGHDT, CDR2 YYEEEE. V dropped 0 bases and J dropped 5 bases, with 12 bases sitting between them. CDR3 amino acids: CASSLAPRDHEQYF. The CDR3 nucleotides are TGTGCCAGCAGCTTGGCCCCCAGGGACCACGAGCAGTACTTC.